The rows below give T cell receptor beta chains drawn from one sample of a study of blood T cells in healthy people across ages. TCRdb used MiXCR to reprocess the 5' RACE reads, holding one entry per CDR3 protein. The sample records 1.5 million to 2 million distinct CDR3 sequences, around 40% being singletons. Sequenced: blood. These receptors were obtained from a human donor in good health. Both conserved end residues are part of each CDR3. The order of the fields is D gene, V gene, clone size, J gene, CDR3 protein, CDR3 DNA. D genes are given only for firm matches. A row's size may be missing; if present it is once, few, many or a size class.

d_call: .
v_call: TRBV12-3/TRBV12-4
clone_size: .
j_call: TRBJ2-7
cdr3_aa: CASSYTGPTYEQYF
cdr3_nt: TGTGCCAGCAGTTATACGGGGCCGACCTACGAGCAGTACTTC

d_call: .
v_call: TRBV12-3/TRBV12-4
clone_size: .
j_call: TRBJ2-1
cdr3_aa: CASSLLAAQFF
cdr3_nt: TGTGCCAGCAGTTTGTTAGCAGCCCAGTTCTTC

d_call: TRBD1
v_call: TRBV5-1
clone_size: once
j_call: TRBJ1-2
cdr3_aa: CASSAPGQGFHGYTF
cdr3_nt: TGCGCCAGCAGCGCCCCGGGACAGGGGTTCCATGGCTACACCTTC

d_call: .
v_call: TRBV4-1
clone_size: few
j_call: TRBJ1-2
cdr3_aa: CASSQDRRRFPNGYTF
cdr3_nt: TGCGCCAGCAGCCAAGATCGGCGACGGTTCCCTAATGGCTACACCTTC

d_call: .
v_call: TRBV7-2
clone_size: .
j_call: TRBJ2-7
cdr3_aa: CGSSLAGSSYEQYF
cdr3_nt: TGTGGCAGCAGCTTAGCTGGCAGCTCCTACGAGCAGTACTTC

d_call: TRBD1
v_call: TRBV20-1
clone_size: few
j_call: TRBJ2-5
cdr3_aa: CSADRQGRETQYF
cdr3_nt: TGCAGTGCGGATCGACAGGGTCGGGAGACCCAGTACTTC

d_call: TRBD2
v_call: TRBV5-1
clone_size: .
j_call: TRBJ2-3
cdr3_aa: CASSREDPIGSTDTQYF
cdr3_nt: TGCGCCAGCAGCCGGGAGGATCCGATCGGGAGCACAGATACGCAGTATTTT

d_call: .
v_call: TRBV25-1
clone_size: .
j_call: TRBJ2-2
cdr3_aa: CASSGRISLPGELFF
cdr3_nt: TGTGCCAGCAGTGGAAGAATTTCTCTCCCCGGGGAGCTGTTTTTT

d_call: .
v_call: TRBV7-2
clone_size: few
j_call: TRBJ1-1
cdr3_aa: CASSLVSKNTEAFF
cdr3_nt: TGTGCCAGCAGCTTAGTATCTAAGAACACTGAAGCTTTCTTT

d_call: TRBD1
v_call: TRBV15
clone_size: .
j_call: TRBJ2-1
cdr3_aa: CATRQGMFNEQFF
cdr3_nt: TGTGCCACTCGACAGGGTATGTTCAATGAGCAGTTCTTC

d_call: .
v_call: TRBV19
clone_size: few
j_call: TRBJ2-1
cdr3_aa: CASSIGRAHSYNEQFF
cdr3_nt: TGTGCCAGTAGTATAGGTCGGGCCCACTCCTACAATGAGCAGTTCTTC

d_call: .
v_call: TRBV6-2/TRBV6-3
clone_size: .
j_call: TRBJ1-5
cdr3_aa: CASSLFLTQPQHF
cdr3_nt: TGTGCCAGCAGTCTTTTTCTGACTCAGCCCCAGCATTTT

d_call: .
v_call: TRBV13
clone_size: .
j_call: TRBJ1-2
cdr3_aa: CASSLGWRDGYTF
cdr3_nt: TGTGCCAGCAGCTTAGGTTGGAGAGATGGCTACACCTTC

d_call: .
v_call: TRBV3-1
clone_size: .
j_call: TRBJ2-7
cdr3_aa: CASSLQGLGLNSEQYF
cdr3_nt: TGTGCCAGCAGCCTCCAGGGGTTGGGCCTAAACTCCGAGCAGTACTTC

d_call: TRBD1
v_call: TRBV28
clone_size: few
j_call: TRBJ1-2
cdr3_aa: CASLPAGGRGYGYTF
cdr3_nt: TGTGCCAGCCTCCCCGCAGGGGGCAGGGGCTATGGCTACACCTTC

d_call: TRBD1
v_call: TRBV4-1
clone_size: .
j_call: TRBJ1-2
cdr3_aa: CASSQNTGGRGHGYTF
cdr3_nt: TGCGCCAGCAGCCAAAATACAGGGGGCCGGGGTCATGGCTACACCTTC

d_call: TRBD1
v_call: TRBV5-1
clone_size: few
j_call: TRBJ2-7
cdr3_aa: CASSGQGNYYNEQYF
cdr3_nt: TGCGCCAGCAGCGGACAGGGTAATTATTACAATGAGCAGTACTTC

d_call: TRBD1
v_call: TRBV28
clone_size: few
j_call: TRBJ1-4
cdr3_aa: CASTNRRGTGGSHNEKLFF
cdr3_nt: TGTGCCAGCACCAATCGCCGGGGGACAGGGGGCTCTCATAATGAAAAACTGTTTTTT

d_call: .
v_call: TRBV28
clone_size: .
j_call: TRBJ2-1
cdr3_aa: CASSLWTLTPIDEQFF
cdr3_nt: TGTGCCAGCAGTTTATGGACCTTAACCCCTATCGATGAGCAGTTCTTC

d_call: .
v_call: TRBV20-1
clone_size: many
j_call: TRBJ1-2
cdr3_aa: CSARAGSNYGYTF
cdr3_nt: TGCAGTGCTAGAGCCGGCAGTAACTATGGCTACACCTTC

d_call: TRBD1
v_call: TRBV29-1
clone_size: .
j_call: TRBJ1-1
cdr3_aa: CSVPDRGGTEAFF
cdr3_nt: TGCAGCGTTCCTGACAGGGGAGGCACTGAAGCTTTCTTT

d_call: .
v_call: TRBV4-2
clone_size: .
j_call: TRBJ2-3
cdr3_aa: CASSQEQAIGDTQYF
cdr3_nt: TGTGCCAGCAGCCAAGAACAGGCGATTGGGGATACGCAGTATTTT

d_call: .
v_call: TRBV5-1
clone_size: few
j_call: TRBJ2-1
cdr3_aa: CASSPGVSGFLVNEQFF
cdr3_nt: TGCGCCAGCAGCCCGGGGGTCTCAGGGTTTTTGGTTAATGAGCAGTTCTTC

d_call: .
v_call: TRBV7-9
clone_size: few
j_call: TRBJ2-1
cdr3_aa: CASSLNRVRPDEQFF
cdr3_nt: TGTGCCAGCAGCTTGAACAGGGTCCGTCCGGATGAGCAGTTCTTC

d_call: .
v_call: TRBV12-5
clone_size: few
j_call: TRBJ2-6
cdr3_aa: CASGLSFQGLGANVLTF
cdr3_nt: TGTGCTAGTGGTTTGTCCTTTCAGGGACTTGGGGCCAACGTCCTGACTTTC